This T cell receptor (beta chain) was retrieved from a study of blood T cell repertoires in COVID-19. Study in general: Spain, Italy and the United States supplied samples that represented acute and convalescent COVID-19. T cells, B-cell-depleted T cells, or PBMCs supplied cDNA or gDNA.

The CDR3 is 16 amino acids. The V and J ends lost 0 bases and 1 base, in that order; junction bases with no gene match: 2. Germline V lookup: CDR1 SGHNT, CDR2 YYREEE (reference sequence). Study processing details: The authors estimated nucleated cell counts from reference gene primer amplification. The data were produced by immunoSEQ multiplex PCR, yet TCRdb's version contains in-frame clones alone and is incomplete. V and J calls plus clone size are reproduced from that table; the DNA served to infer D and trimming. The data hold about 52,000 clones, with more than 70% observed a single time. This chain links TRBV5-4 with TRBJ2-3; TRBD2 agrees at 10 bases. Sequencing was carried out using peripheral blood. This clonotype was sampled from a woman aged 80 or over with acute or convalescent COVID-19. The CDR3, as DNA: TGTGCCAGCAGCTTGGTAGCGGGGGGAGGCACAGATACGCAGTATTTT. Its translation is CASSLVAGGGTDTQYF.